Listed here are 22 T cell receptor beta chains from one sample, sequenced in a study of T cell changes during pregnancy in multiple sclerosis. Some clones are missing from TCRdb's copy, which holds only in-frame ones; the method was immunoSEQ multiplex PCR. The sample shows around 57,000 clones, roughly 90% of them seen only once. The specimen was peripheral blood, collected in the second trimester of pregnancy. The receptor set was obtained from a female donor with multiple sclerosis, enrolled in a pregnancy study.

J is TRBJ1-1 and V is TRBV5-1, with TRBD1 as a possible D gene (5 bases). Trimming cost V 0 bases and J 4 bases, with 19 bases left between them. CDR1 is SGHRS and CDR2 is YFSETQ in the germline V gene. CDR3 length equals 17 residues. CDR3 residues: CASSLAQGLEWGTEAFF. CDR3 in DNA: TGCGCCAGCAGCTTGGCGCAGGGTTTGGAGTGGGGCACTGAAGCTTTCTTT.

The chain carries TRBV7-9 and TRBJ1-5, with D unresolved. This CDR3 contains 14 residues. Germline CDR1 is SEHNR and CDR2 is FQNEAQ (reference sequence). Trimming took off 1 base at V and 4 bases at J, with 8 bases between the two ends. In DNA, the CDR3 is TGTGCCAGCAGCTTAGACCGGGAGAATCAGCCCCAGCATTTT. Translated: CASSLDRENQPQHF.

This clone was seen only a few times. CDR3 bases: TGTGCCAGCAGTGAACCTCCCGGACAGGGACATTCACCCCTCCACTTT. Its translation: CASSEPPGQGHSPLHF. The V and J genes are TRBV6-1 and TRBJ1-6; 8 bases match TRBD1. J was trimmed by 8 bases and V by 2 bases; bases with no gene match: 8. Germline V gene data show CDR1 as MNHNS and CDR2 as SASEGT. This CDR3 has 16 amino acids.

This clone was picked up one time. J is TRBJ1-5 and V is TRBV7-8; no clear D. V dropped 1 base and J dropped 7 bases, with 8 bases sitting between them. The CDR3 covers 13 residues. Germline loops: CDR1 SGHVS, CDR2 FQNEAQ. CDR3 amino acids: CASSLGLGQPQHF. CDR3 DNA: TGTGCCAGCAGCTTAGGTCTGGGCCAGCCCCAGCATTTT.

This chain uses TRBV13 with TRBJ2-3; 8 nucleotides line up with TRBD2. CDR1 and CDR2 from the germline V gene are PRHDT and FYEKMQ (reference sequence). The CDR3 length is 15 residues. After removal of 4 bases from V and 2 bases from J, the junction contained 5 bases not matched to a gene. The CDR3 DNA follows: TGTGCCAGCAGCTCAACTGGACTAGCCACAGATACGCAGTATTTT. This codes for CASSSTGLATDTQYF. Filled out from reference TRBV13 and TRBJ2-3, the complete variable domain reads AAGVIQSPRHLIKEKRETATLKCYPIPRHDTVYWYQQGPGQDPQFLISFYEKMQSDKGSIPDRFSAQQFSDYHSELNMSSLELGDSALYFCASSSTGLATDTQYFGPGTRLTVL.

The V call is TRBV28, the J call TRBJ1-1; no clear D. Germline V gives CDR1 MDHEN, CDR2 SYDVKM. With 5 bases removed from V and 4 bases from J, the gap between germline ends came to 11 bases. The length of the CDR3 is 13 residues. The CDR3 here is CASSEPLRTEAFF. CDR3 nucleotide sequence: TGTGCCAGCAGTGAGCCGTTGCGCACTGAAGCTTTCTTT.

The V and J genes are TRBV5-1 and TRBJ2-5; tentative D call: TRBD1 (6 bases). Germline-derived CDR1 and CDR2 are SGHRS and YFSETQ. The CDR3 totals 14 residues. V was trimmed by 0 bases and J by 3 bases, leaving 9 bases between them. CDR3 in amino acids: CASSLESGEETQYF. The DNA of the CDR3 is TGCGCCAGCAGCTTGGAGTCAGGGGAAGAGACCCAGTACTTC.

The V gene is TRBV5-1, the J gene TRBJ1-4, with 8 bases that match TRBD1. CDR1 is SGHRS, CDR2 YFSETQ, per germline. CDR3 length equals 15 residues. The J segment lost 7 bases and the V segment lost 3 bases, leaving 8 bases of the junction unmatched. The DNA for the CDR3 is TGCGCCAGCAGCTCGGGACAGGTAGAGTCTGAAAAACTGTTTTTT. This codes for CASSSGQVESEKLFF.

This chain links TRBV10-2 with TRBJ2-3, with D unresolved. V lost 6 bases and J lost 0, with 4 bases in between. The CDR3 spans 12 residues. Germline values: CDR1 WSHSY, CDR2 SAAADI. CDR3 nucleotide sequence: TGCGCCAGCAGGGCTAGCACAGATACGCAGTATTTT. Its translation is CASRASTDTQYF.

This clone appeared a single time. The rearrangement joins TRBV30 to TRBJ2-2; D is unclear. CDR3 length: 15 residues. Trimming took 7 bases from V and 3 from J, leaving 18 bases between them. CDR1 is GTSNPN and CDR2 is SVGIG in the germline V gene (reference sequence). CDR3 nucleotides: TGTGCCTCGAAAATGGGCAGCAAGGACACCGGGGAGCTGTTTTTT. Amino acid sequence: CASKMGSKDTGELFF.

This clone has just one count. This chain uses TRBV5-6 with TRBJ2-3; TRBD2 might be the D (5 bases). V dropped 0 bases and J dropped 0 bases, with 11 bases sitting between them. The germline V gene has CDR1 SGHDT and CDR2 YYEEEE. The CDR3 length is 16 residues. Written as DNA, the CDR3 is TGTGCCAGCAGCTTGGGACTAACGGGTAGCACAGATACGCAGTATTTT. This codes for CASSLGLTGSTDTQYF.

V and J are TRBV4-1 and TRBJ2-3; TRBD2 agrees at 10 bases. Germline assignment: CDR1 MGHRA and CDR2 YSYEKL. This CDR3 has 16 amino acids. After removal of 4 bases from V and 4 bases from J, the junction contained 8 bases not matched to a gene. The DNA for the CDR3 is TGCGCCAGCAGCCCCCGAAGCGGGGGGGCCTCAGATACGCAGTATTTT. Its protein product is CASSPRSGGASDTQYF.

This chain joins TRBV18 and TRBJ1-5; D uncertain. The V end was cut by 2 bases, the J end by 0 bases, with 8 bases between. The CDR3 contains 15 residues. Germline CDR1 reads KGHSH; CDR2 reads LQKENI. For the CDR3, the DNA is TGTGCCAGCTCACCAGAACAGACTAGCAATCAGCCCCAGCATTTT. Translation: CASSPEQTSNQPQHF.

V and J are TRBV10-3 and TRBJ1-2; D not resolved. The CDR3 totals 12 residues. Between the trimmed V and J ends, which lost 7 bases and 2 bases, there was a span of 8 bases. Germline-derived CDR1 and CDR2 are ENHRY and SYGVKD. CDR3 amino acids: CAIMQANYGYTF. The CDR3 DNA follows: TGTGCCATCATGCAGGCGAACTATGGCTACACCTTC.

The genes are TRBV7-8 and TRBJ1-2; 9 nucleotides match TRBD1. Looked up from germline, CDR1 is SGHVS and CDR2 is FQNEAQ. This CDR3 has 15 residues. V gave up 1 base and J gave up 7 bases; unmatched junction bases: 7. The CDR3 protein is CASSLGTGVAGGYTF. The CDR3 DNA follows: TGTGCCAGCAGCTTAGGGACAGGGGTTGCAGGTGGCTACACCTTC.

The chain uses TRBV2 and TRBJ1-5; 7 nucleotides match TRBD1. Germline CDR1 and CDR2: SNHLY and FYNNEI. The CDR3 length is 15 residues. Trimming cost V 8 bases and J 6 bases; bases outside gene matches: 13. CDR3 in DNA: TGTGCCAGCGTTCGGGACAGCGCGTCTTTTCAGCCCCAGCATTTT. Its protein is CASVRDSASFQPQHF.

The gene calls are TRBV5-1 and TRBJ2-5; tentative D call: TRBD2 (5 bases). Germline V lookup: CDR1 SGHRS, CDR2 YFSETQ. CDR3 length equals 19 residues. Trimming took 1 base from V and 7 from J, leaving 29 bases between them. DNA for the CDR3: TGCGCCAGCAGCTTGAGGGCGGGCACCACAATTCCTCACCTCGGGACCCAGTACTTC. It translates to CASSLRAGTTIPHLGTQYF.

The chain couples TRBV5-1 to TRBJ1-4, with 7 positions matching TRBD1. The length of the CDR3 is 15 residues. Germline V gene data show CDR1 as SGHRS and CDR2 as YFSETQ. The junction had 7 bases not matched to a gene; V was cut back by 3 bases and J by 5 bases. The CDR3 DNA is TGCGCCAGCAGCTCGACAGGGCGGGCGAATGAAAAACTGTTTTTT. This sequence encodes CASSSTGRANEKLFF.

The chain has TRBV2 and TRBJ1-1; D gene uncertain. The CDR3 length is 13 residues. V was shortened by 7 bases and J by 5 bases, with 14 bases between the two germline ends. Germline V gene lookup returns CDR1 SNHLY and CDR2 FYNNEI. This CDR3 reads CASILRSRTEAFF. The CDR3 region has the DNA TGTGCCAGCATTCTGAGGAGTAGGACTGAAGCTTTCTTT.

The chain is built from TRBV5-1 and TRBJ1-1; maybe TRBD1 (5 bases). Germline V gene sequence: CDR1 SGHRS, CDR2 YFSETQ. The CDR3 consists of 14 residues. The V and J ends lost 2 bases and 2 bases respectively, with 10 bases between them. The CDR3 region is CASSLPQVNTEAFF. The CDR3, as DNA: TGCGCCAGCAGCTTACCACAGGTAAACACTGAAGCTTTCTTT.

About this clone itself: The sample carries other DNA sequences with the same CDR3. The rearrangement uses TRBV29-1 and TRBJ1-5, with D possibly being TRBD1 (5 bases). Trimming left V 5 bases short and J 3 bases short, with 11 bases between. Germline V gives CDR1 SQVTM, CDR2 ANQGSEA. The CDR3 has 13 residues. CDR3 nucleotides: TGCAGCGTTTGTACAGGCAACAATCAGCCCCAGCATTTT. The encoded protein is CSVCTGNNQPQHF. Drawing the rest from reference TRBV29-1 and TRBJ1-5, the complete variable domain is SAVISQKPSRDICQRGTSLTIQCQVDSQVTMMFWYRQQPGQSLTLIATANQGSEATYESGFVIDKFPISRPNLTFSTLTVSNMSPEDSSIYLCSVCTGNNQPQHFGDGTRLSIL.

The rearrangement links TRBV5-8 to TRBJ2-2; D is perhaps TRBD2 (6 bases). This CDR3 has 14 residues. The V gene lost 4 bases and the J gene lost 7 bases, with 14 bases spanning the gap. CDR1 is SGHTS, CDR2 YDEGEE, per germline. CDR3: CASSQGLRHGELFF. CDR3 coding DNA: TGTGCCAGCAGCCAGGGACTTCGTCACGGGGAGCTGTTTTTT.